This passage covers 6 T cell receptor beta chains from one sample sequenced in a study of blood T cell repertoires in COVID-19. Only in-frame clones appear in the TCRdb table, and some are missing; sequencing was by immunoSEQ multiplex PCR. The table shows about 200,000 clones, with roughly 90% occurring only once. Sequencing was carried out using peripheral blood. These receptors all come from a man in his 60s who had recovered from COVID-19.

J is TRBJ1-2 and V is TRBV18; TRBD1 agrees at 8 bases. The CDR3 is made up of 15 amino acids. Germline CDR1 is KGHSH and CDR2 is LQKENI. V dropped 2 bases and J dropped 4; count of bases not matched to a gene: 6. CDR3 nucleotides: TGTGCCAGCTCACCAGGACAGGGAGAGGCCTATGGCTACACCTTC. Translating it yields CASSPGQGEAYGYTF.

The chain employs TRBV28 and TRBJ2-7, with a weak D call TRBD1 (6 bases). The CDR3 is 13 residues long. Trimming stripped 6 bases from V and 2 bases from J, with 11 bases between. Germline V CDR1 and CDR2: MDHEN, SYDVKM. CDR3 DNA: TGTGCCAGCAGCCTCAGGACAGCCTACGAGCAGTACTTC. Translated, it gives CASSLRTAYEQYF.

This chain links TRBV28 with TRBJ1-5, with 7 bases aligning to TRBD1. The CDR3 consists of 14 residues. Germline values: CDR1 MDHEN, CDR2 SYDVKM. The ends lost 4 bases at V and 3 bases at J; junction bases unmatched: 3. As DNA, the CDR3 is TGTGCCAGCAGTTCAGGGGGAAACAATCAGCCCCAGCATTTT. This encodes CASSSGGNNQPQHF.

The rearrangement uses TRBV6-5 and TRBJ2-1; 9 positions match TRBD2. V was clipped by 0 bases and J by 6 bases; unmatched bases: 3. The CDR3 covers 15 residues. Germline CDR1 is MNHEY and CDR2 is SVGAGI. The DNA for the CDR3 is TGTGCCAGCAGTTACTCGGGACTAGCCGCCAATGAGCAGTTCTTC. Translated, it gives CASSYSGLAANEQFF.

The chain couples TRBV12-5 to TRBJ1-1; 7 nucleotides agree with TRBD1. Germline values: CDR1 LGHNT, CDR2 FRNRAP. The V segment lost 0 bases and the J segment 4 bases; nucleotides outside the gene matches: 8. The CDR3 spans 16 residues. The chain's CDR3 is CASGLVLGQEGTEAFF. CDR3 DNA: TGTGCTAGTGGTTTGGTACTAGGACAGGAGGGCACTGAAGCTTTCTTT.

The chain couples TRBV5-6 to TRBJ2-7; 11 nucleotides line up with TRBD2. The ends lost 7 bases at V and 2 bases at J; junction bases unmatched: 8. The CDR3 is made up of 15 amino acids. From germline, CDR1 is SGHDT and CDR2 YYEEEE. CDR3 sequence reads: CASVLLAGAPYEQYF. The DNA for the CDR3 is TGTGCCAGCGTGCTACTAGCGGGAGCCCCCTACGAGCAGTACTTC.